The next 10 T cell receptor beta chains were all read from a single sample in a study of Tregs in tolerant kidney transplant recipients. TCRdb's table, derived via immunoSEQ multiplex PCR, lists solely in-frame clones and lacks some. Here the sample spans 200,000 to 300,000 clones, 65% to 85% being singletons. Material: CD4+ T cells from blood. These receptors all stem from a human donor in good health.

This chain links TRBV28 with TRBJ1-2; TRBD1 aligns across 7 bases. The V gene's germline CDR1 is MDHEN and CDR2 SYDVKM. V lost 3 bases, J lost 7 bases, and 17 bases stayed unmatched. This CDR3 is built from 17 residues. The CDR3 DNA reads TGTGCCAGCAGTTTTGATCGGACAGGACTGTTTGTGGGTGGCTACACCTTC. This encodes CASSFDRTGLFVGGYTF.

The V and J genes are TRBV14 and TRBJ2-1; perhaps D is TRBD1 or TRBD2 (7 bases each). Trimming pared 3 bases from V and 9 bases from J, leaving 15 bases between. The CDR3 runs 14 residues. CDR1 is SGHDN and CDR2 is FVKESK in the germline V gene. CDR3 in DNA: TGTGCCAGCAGCCAGCCCAGGGAGGGGGCTGAGCAGTTCTTC. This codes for CASSQPREGAEQFF. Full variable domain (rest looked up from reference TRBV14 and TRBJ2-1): EAGVTQFPSHSVIEKGQTVTLRCDPISGHDNLYWYRRVMGKEIKFLLHFVKESKQDESGMPNNRFLAERTGGTYSTLKVQPAELEDSGVYFCASSQPREGAEQFFGPGTRLTVL.

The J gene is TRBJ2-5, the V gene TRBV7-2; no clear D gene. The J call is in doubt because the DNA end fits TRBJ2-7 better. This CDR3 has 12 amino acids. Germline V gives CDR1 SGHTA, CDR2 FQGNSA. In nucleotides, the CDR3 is TGTGCCAGCAGCCGAACACGGAACGAGCAGTACTTC. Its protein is CASSRTRNEQYF.

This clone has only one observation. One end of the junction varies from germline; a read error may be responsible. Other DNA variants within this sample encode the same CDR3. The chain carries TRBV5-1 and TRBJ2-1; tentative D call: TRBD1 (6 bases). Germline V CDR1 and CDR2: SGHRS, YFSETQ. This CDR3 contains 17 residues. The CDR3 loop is CASSLGHRVRSYNEQFF. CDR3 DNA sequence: TGCGCCAGTAGCTTGGGCCACAGGGTTAGGTCCTACAATGAGCAGTTCTTC.

CDR3 sequence: CASSPRLPRSSYNEQFF. For the CDR3, the DNA is TGTGCCAGCTCACCCCGACTACCCCGCTCCTCCTACAATGAGCAGTTCTTC. The V gene is TRBV18, the J gene TRBJ2-1, with TRBD2 as a possible D gene (5 bases). The V end was cut by 3 bases, the J end by 0 bases, with 15 bases between. From germline, CDR1 is KGHSH and CDR2 LQKENI. The CDR3 is made up of 17 amino acids. Variable domain in full (rest from reference TRBV18 and TRBJ2-1): NAGVMQNPRHLVRRRGQEARLRCSPMKGHSHVYWYRQLPEEGLKFMVYLQKENIIDESGMPKERFSAEFPKEGPSILRIQQVVRGDSAAYFCASSPRLPRSSYNEQFFGPGTRLTVL.

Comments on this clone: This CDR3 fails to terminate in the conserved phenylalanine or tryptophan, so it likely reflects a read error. The CDR3 sequence is CASMASSYEQYL. The CDR3 DNA is TGTGCCAGCATGGCCAGCTCCTACGAGCAGTACCTC. The chain joins TRBV2 to TRBJ2-7; D unclear. The CDR3 totals 12 residues. V lost 7 bases and J lost 0, with 7 bases in between. Germline loops: CDR1 SNHLY, CDR2 FYNNEI.

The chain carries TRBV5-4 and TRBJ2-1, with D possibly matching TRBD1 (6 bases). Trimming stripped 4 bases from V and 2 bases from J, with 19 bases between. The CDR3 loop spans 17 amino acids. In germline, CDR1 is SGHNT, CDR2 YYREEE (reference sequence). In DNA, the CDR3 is TGTGCCAGCAGCAACCCCGCCAGGGGACGGGCCTACAATGAGCAGTTCTTC. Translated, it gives CASSNPARGRAYNEQFF.

The CDR3 nucleotides are TGTGCCAGCAAACCGGGACAGGGGGAGACCCAGTACTTC. Translating gives CASKPGQGETQYF. The chain has TRBV6-5 and TRBJ2-5; 10 bases are shared with TRBD1. In germline, CDR1 is MNHEY, CDR2 SVGAGI. This CDR3 is 13 amino acids long. V dropped 7 bases and J dropped 5; count of bases not matched to a gene: 4.

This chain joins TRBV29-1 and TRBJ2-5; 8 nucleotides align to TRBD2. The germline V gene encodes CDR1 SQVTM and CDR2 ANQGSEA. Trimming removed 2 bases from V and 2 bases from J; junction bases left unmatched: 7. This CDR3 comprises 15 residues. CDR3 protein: CSVEHWGGRQETQYF. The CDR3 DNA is TGCAGCGTTGAACATTGGGGCGGGAGGCAAGAGACCCAGTACTTC.

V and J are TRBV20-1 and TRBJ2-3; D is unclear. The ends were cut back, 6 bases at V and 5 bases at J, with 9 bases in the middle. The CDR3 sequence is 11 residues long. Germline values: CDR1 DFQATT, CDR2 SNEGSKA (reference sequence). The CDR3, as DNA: TGCAGTGCCTTATATAAAGATACGCAGTATTTT. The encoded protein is CSALYKDTQYF.